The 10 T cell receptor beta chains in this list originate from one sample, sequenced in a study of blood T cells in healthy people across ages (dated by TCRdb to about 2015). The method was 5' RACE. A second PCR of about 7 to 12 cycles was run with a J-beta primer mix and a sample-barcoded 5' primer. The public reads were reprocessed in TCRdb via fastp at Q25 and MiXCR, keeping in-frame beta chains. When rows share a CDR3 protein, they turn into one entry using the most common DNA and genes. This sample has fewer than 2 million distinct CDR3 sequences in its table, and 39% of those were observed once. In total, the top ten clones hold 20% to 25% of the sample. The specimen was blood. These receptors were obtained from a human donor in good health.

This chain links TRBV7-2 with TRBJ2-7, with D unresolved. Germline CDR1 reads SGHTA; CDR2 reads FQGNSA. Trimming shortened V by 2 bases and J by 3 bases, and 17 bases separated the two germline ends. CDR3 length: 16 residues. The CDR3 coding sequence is TGTGCCAGCAGCTTAAGCCCCTTCGTGGAGTACTACGAGCAGTACTTC. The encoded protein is CASSLSPFVEYYEQYF.

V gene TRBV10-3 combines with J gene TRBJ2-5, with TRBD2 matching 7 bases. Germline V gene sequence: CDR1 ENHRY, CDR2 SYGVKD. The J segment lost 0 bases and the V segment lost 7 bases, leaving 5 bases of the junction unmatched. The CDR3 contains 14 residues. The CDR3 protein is CAIISGAHQETQYF. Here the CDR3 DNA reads TGTGCCATCATAAGCGGGGCCCACCAAGAGACCCAGTACTTC.

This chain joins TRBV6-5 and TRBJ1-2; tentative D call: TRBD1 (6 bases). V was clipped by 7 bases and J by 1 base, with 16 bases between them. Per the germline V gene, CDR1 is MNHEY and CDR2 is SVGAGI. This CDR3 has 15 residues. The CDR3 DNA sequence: TGTGCCAGCACCCAACGGGGGGCGGTTAACTATGGCTACACCTTC. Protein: CASTQRGAVNYGYTF.

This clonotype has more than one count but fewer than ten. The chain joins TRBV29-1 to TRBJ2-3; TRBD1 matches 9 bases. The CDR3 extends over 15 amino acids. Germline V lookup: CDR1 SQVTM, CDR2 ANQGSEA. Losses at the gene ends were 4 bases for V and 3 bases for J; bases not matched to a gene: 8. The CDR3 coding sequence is TGCAGCGTTGTATCGACAGGGGGTCGGACAGATACGCAGTATTTT. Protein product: CSVVSTGGRTDTQYF.

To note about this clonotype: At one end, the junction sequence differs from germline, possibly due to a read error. The CDR3 region is CSARGLAGHSPPHF. The CDR3 DNA sequence: TGCAGTGCTAGAGGTCTGGCGGGGCATTCACCCCCCCACTTT. The chain recombines TRBV20-1 with TRBJ1-6, with D perhaps TRBD1 (5 bases). CDR1 and CDR2 from the germline V gene are DFQATT and SNEGSKA (reference sequence). This CDR3 comprises 14 residues.

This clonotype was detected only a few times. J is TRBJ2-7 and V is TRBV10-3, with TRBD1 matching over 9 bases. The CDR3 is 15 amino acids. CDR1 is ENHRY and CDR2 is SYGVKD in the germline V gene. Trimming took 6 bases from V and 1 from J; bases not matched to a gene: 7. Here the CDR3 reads CAIRPDRGWSYEQYF. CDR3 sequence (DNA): TGTGCCATCAGGCCGGACAGGGGTTGGTCCTACGAGCAGTACTTC.

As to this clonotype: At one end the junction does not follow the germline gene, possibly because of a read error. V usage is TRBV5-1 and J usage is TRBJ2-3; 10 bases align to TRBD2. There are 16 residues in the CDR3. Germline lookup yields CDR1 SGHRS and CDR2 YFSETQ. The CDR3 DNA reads TGCGCCAGCAGCTTGGTTCCTAGCGGGGGCACAGGTACGCAGTATTTT. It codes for CASSLVPSGGTGTQYF.

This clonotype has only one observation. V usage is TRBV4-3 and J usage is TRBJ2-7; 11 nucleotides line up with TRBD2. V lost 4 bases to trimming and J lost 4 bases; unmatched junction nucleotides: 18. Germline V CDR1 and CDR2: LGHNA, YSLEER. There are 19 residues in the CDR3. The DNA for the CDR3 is TGCGCCAGCAGCCCCGAAAGCGTTTATAGCGGGGGGGCAGTGTACGAGCAGTACTTC. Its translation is CASSPESVYSGGAVYEQYF.

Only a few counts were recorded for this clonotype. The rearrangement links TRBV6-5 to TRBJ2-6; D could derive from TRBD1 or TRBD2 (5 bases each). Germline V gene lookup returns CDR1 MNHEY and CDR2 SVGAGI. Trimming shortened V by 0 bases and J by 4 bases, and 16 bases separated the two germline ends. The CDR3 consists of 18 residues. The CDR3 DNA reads TGTGCCAGCAGTTACTCATCGGGACCTCCTAACGGGGCCAACGTCCTGACTTTC. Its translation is CASSYSSGPPNGANVLTF.

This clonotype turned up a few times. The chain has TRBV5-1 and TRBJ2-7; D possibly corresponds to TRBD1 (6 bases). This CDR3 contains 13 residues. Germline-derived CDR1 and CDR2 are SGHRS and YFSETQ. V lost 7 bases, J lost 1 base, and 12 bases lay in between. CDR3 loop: CASAGTPSYEQYF. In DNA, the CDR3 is TGCGCCAGCGCTGGGACACCTTCCTACGAGCAGTACTTC.